The present TCR beta chain was sequenced within a study of human T cells and chemical hapten exposure (dated by TCRdb to about 2021). Study-level background: For sensitization, 2% DPC in acetone was applied to a 2 cm by 2 cm area of upper inner arm skin. Weekly therapeutic DPC doses were additionally applied to the scalp of patients throughout the approximately 25-week study period. Patch testing was performed on the upper back with Finn chambers containing 0.01% DPC, and the patch tests were scored after 6 days according to International Contact Dermatitis Research Group standards. Most of the patients in the cohort were female, and the cohort covered alopecia areata with under or over 50% scalp involvement, alopecia totalis and alopecia universalis. The libraries were sequenced as a pool, and the TCR yield per sample differed mostly because of small variations in library volumes within the pool. In alopecia patients, the study followed how the peripheral blood TCR repertoire changed in vivo over primary and secondary sensitization to diphenylcyclopropenone (DPC), a hapten. Blood samples were taken from patients before sensitization (week 0) and at 2, 6 and about 24 weeks after DPC sensitization. Nearly 30 alopecia patients provided blood for TCR sequencing at one to four time points (pre-sensitization, 2, 6 and 24 weeks).

The CDR3 runs 17 residues from the cysteine to the phenylalanine. Only the CDR3 DNA is retained, 51 bases long and in frame from the first base. The time point label on this specimen signifies: pre-sensitization, week 0. This sample's treatment or condition label indicates: therapeutic diphenylcyclopropenone sensitization with weekly scalp DPC. Blood at each patch-test visit was drawn before the patch test was applied. Patients were eligible if aged 18 to 70, diagnosed with alopecia and judged suitable for DPC therapy, and pregnant patients were excluded. Total RNA was extracted from unfractionated whole blood that had been collected in Tempus Blood RNA tubes. Study-level results and caveats: Alopecia, a presumed autoimmune disease, was present in all patients, so the immune response of the patients might differ from that of healthy individuals. Compared with pre-sensitization or healthy control sets, expanded TCRs formed significantly more large CDR3 similarity clusters, which is consistent with antigen-driven responses. Repeated subsampling changed both the strength of the expansion versus patch-test correlation and the threshold at which that correlation became significant. DPC sensitization did not change how many TCRs were above 1 in 1000 frequency, and no evidence was found of alterations in global repertoire structure. The number of PT1 expanded TCRs positively correlated with patch test score, significant at thresholds 8, 16 and 32 but not 4.

This clonotype has ten or more counts. Its antigen is not yet known. Per-nucleotide qualities are absent, and no much larger clonotype sits a single base away. The method was RACE. For sequencing, a NextSeq 500 was employed. Library preparation attached unique molecular identifiers to individual cDNA molecules for quantitative, reproducible TCR counting. Each blood RNA sample was used to sequence both TCR alpha and TCR beta chains. The published analysis was carried out like this. A median of approximately 96,000 TCRs per sample was observed, with a range of about 23,224 to 690,600. V, J and CDR3 annotation of the TCR reads was performed with the Decombinator software suite. Every sample was subsampled to the same number of TCRs (28,000) for the PS versus PT1 abundance plots. Expanded TCRs were defined as absent before sensitization and observed at least eight times at the 2-week time point. TCRdb trimmed public reads at Q25 via fastp, called clones via MiXCR and kept in-frame beta chains. CDR3 protein duplicates are merged, each entry listing the most common genes and DNA. It is TCRdb's table, rather than the study itself, that gives the V and J calls and clone size. The sample table holds 300,000 to 400,000 distinct CDR3 sequences, of which 5.1% were seen once. In total, the top ten clones hold just over 2.5% of the sample.

The rearranged chain carries TRBV21-1 and TRBJ1-5; the table's D call of TRBD1 was not tested on the DNA. TRBV21-1 is shown as a pseudogene. This sequence was found in a woman aged 45-65 years with alopecia areata. Some clones in this sample may be carry-over from other donors' samples. This sample comprised whole blood, obtained in connection with sensitization to the hapten diphenylcyclopropenone (DPC). In nucleotide form, the sequence is TGTGCCAGCAGCAAAGGGTTGGGACAGGGCAACAATCAGCCCCAGCATTTT. This gives the protein CASSKGLGQGNNQPQHF.